This entry lists 18 T cell receptor beta chains sequenced from one sample in a study of shared clonotypes between healthy human individuals. The data were produced by immunoSEQ multiplex PCR, yet TCRdb's version contains in-frame clones alone and is incomplete. The sample carries fewer than 550,000 clones, around 79% recorded once. The specimen sequenced was PBMCs. The receptors were sampled from a woman between 35 and 50 years old in good health. Some clones in this sample may be carry-over from other donors' samples.

V gene TRBV6-1 combines with J gene TRBJ1-5; D call uncertain. Trimming cost V 0 bases and J 4 bases, with 10 bases left between them. The germline V gene encodes CDR1 MNHNS and CDR2 SASEGT. There are 15 residues in the CDR3. The CDR3 DNA reads as TGTGCCAGCAGTGAAGCGGTAGCCATTAATCAGCCCCAGCATTTT. Translated, it gives CASSEAVAINQPQHF.

V usage is TRBV27 and J usage is TRBJ1-4, with 11 nucleotides matching TRBD1. CDR1 is MNHEY and CDR2 is SMNVEV in the germline V gene (reference sequence). Trimming cost V 6 bases and J 10 bases; bases outside gene matches: 7. The CDR3 is 14 amino acids. In nucleotides, the CDR3 is TGTGCCAGCAGAAAAACGGGACAGGGGGTAAAACTGTTTTTT. Its protein product is CASRKTGQGVKLFF.

This clone came up many times. This sequence joins TRBV4-3 and TRBJ2-1, with 12 nucleotides matching TRBD2. Germline loops: CDR1 LGHNA, CDR2 YSLEER. The J segment lost 0 bases and the V segment lost 0 bases, leaving 12 bases of the junction unmatched. There are 21 residues in the CDR3. The CDR3 loop reads CASSQEDIPSGRVSSYNEQFF. The CDR3 bases are TGCGCCAGCAGCCAAGAAGATATCCCTAGCGGGAGGGTGAGCTCCTACAATGAGCAGTTCTTC.

This clone occurred a few times. The chain carries TRBV29-1 and TRBJ1-2, with D possibly matching TRBD1 (6 bases). The V end lost 7 bases, the J end lost 0 bases, and 15 bases lay between the germline ends. The germline CDR1 and CDR2 sequences are SQVTM and ANQGSEA. This CDR3 comprises 14 residues. Here the CDR3 DNA reads TGCAGCGGCGGCCCAGGGGACACTAACTATGGCTACACCTTC. Its protein product is CSGGPGDTNYGYTF.

The chain couples TRBV28 to TRBJ1-5; perhaps TRBD1 as D (5 bases). Germline V lookup: CDR1 MDHEN, CDR2 SYDVKM. CDR3 length equals 14 residues. Deletions cut 6 bases from V and 6 bases from J, with 15 bases between. CDR3 sequence: CASSLPGRAQPQHF. Here the CDR3 DNA reads TGTGCCAGCAGCCTACCAGGGCGAGCTCAGCCCCAGCATTTT. The variable domain in full, completed from reference TRBV28 and TRBJ1-5, reads DVKVTQSSRYLVKRTGEKVFLECVQDMDHENMFWYRQDPGLGLRLIYFSYDVKMKEKGDIPEGYSVSREKKERFSLILESASTNQTSMYLCASSLPGRAQPQHFGDGTRLSIL.

The chain carries TRBV5-1 and TRBJ2-3, with D perhaps TRBD1 (6 bases). CDR3 size: 15 residues. The V end was cut by 4 bases, the J end by 6 bases, with 18 bases between. CDR1 and CDR2 from the germline V gene are SGHRS and YFSETQ. Here the CDR3 reads CASSDLGSRGDTQYF. The CDR3 DNA sequence: TGCGCCAGCAGCGACCTAGGATCGAGGGGGGATACGCAGTATTTT.

The rearrangement joins TRBV7-6 to TRBJ2-7; TRBD2 matches at 9 bases. The CDR3 runs 16 residues. Germline CDR1 is SGHVS and CDR2 is FNYEAQ. Losses at the gene ends were 3 bases for V and 1 base for J; bases not matched to a gene: 7. As DNA, the CDR3 is TGTGCCAGCAGCTTGGGCGGGAGGGGGGTTTCCTACGAGCAGTACTTC. Amino acids: CASSLGGRGVSYEQYF.

The chain uses TRBV5-1 and TRBJ2-3; TRBD1 matches at 9 bases. V shed 7 bases and J 4 bases; nucleotides not matched to a gene: 4. This CDR3 comprises 13 residues. Germline CDR1 and CDR2: SGHRS and YFSETQ. The CDR3 sequence is CASAGQGPDTQYF. DNA of the CDR3: TGCGCCAGCGCTGGACAGGGGCCAGATACGCAGTATTTT.

The chain has TRBV19 and TRBJ2-6, with unresolved D. The V end was cut by 5 bases, the J end by 0 bases, with 11 bases between. The CDR3 consists of 16 residues. CDR1 is LNHDA and CDR2 is SQIVND in the germline V gene (reference sequence). CDR3 protein: CASSPRTASGANVLTF. The CDR3, as DNA: TGTGCCAGTAGTCCGCGGACGGCCTCTGGGGCCAACGTCCTGACTTTC.

The J gene is TRBJ1-5, the V gene TRBV19, with 7 bases identical to TRBD1. This CDR3 comprises 17 residues. Germline V gene data show CDR1 as LNHDA and CDR2 as SQIVND (reference sequence). Trimming took 4 bases from V and 9 from J; bases not matched to a gene: 18. The DNA for the CDR3 is TGTGCCAGTAGTACCCCGGACAGGATCGGGCGAGTGGGGCCCCAGCATTTT. This gives the protein CASSTPDRIGRVGPQHF.

This chain joins TRBV5-5 and TRBJ2-3, with TRBD2 matching over 11 bases. Germline CDR1 is SGHKS and CDR2 is YYEKEE (reference sequence). The CDR3 totals 15 residues. Unmatched junction bases numbered 5, after V lost 4 bases and J lost 4 bases. CDR3 in amino acids: CASSLLAGVADTQYF. As DNA, the CDR3 is TGTGCCAGCAGCCTACTAGCGGGAGTAGCAGATACGCAGTATTTT.

This clone was recorded at least ten times. The chain joins TRBV15 to TRBJ1-5, with a tentative D call TRBD1 (5 bases). V was trimmed by 3 bases and J by 3 bases, leaving 9 bases between them. CDR3 length: 14 amino acids. Germline CDR1 and CDR2: LNHNV and YYDKDF (reference sequence). The CDR3 sequence: CATSRTVDNQPQHF. In nucleotides, the CDR3 is TGTGCCACCAGCAGGACAGTAGACAATCAGCCCCAGCATTTT.

This rearrangement joins TRBV9 to TRBJ2-2; D is undetermined. The germline CDR1 and CDR2 sequences are SGDLS and YYNGEE. The CDR3 totals 13 residues. Trimming removed 4 bases from V and 4 bases from J, with 8 bases in between. The CDR3 nucleotides are TGTGCCAGCAGCCTTCGGAGCACCGGGGAGCTGTTTTTT. Its protein product is CASSLRSTGELFF.

The chain has TRBV11-2 and TRBJ2-2; no clear D. The CDR3 has 14 amino acids. In germline, CDR1 is SGHAT, CDR2 FQNNGV. V lost 5 bases, J lost 8 bases, and 15 bases lay in between. DNA for the CDR3: TGTGCCAGCAGCCTCCCCCTCTTGACAGGGGAGCTGTTTTTT. It yields the protein CASSLPLLTGELFF.

This rearrangement joins TRBV21-1 to TRBJ1-4. TRBV21-1 is a recognized pseudogene. The CDR3 has 13 amino acids. Here the CDR3 reads CASTRPAEEKLFF. In nucleotides, the CDR3 is TGTGCCAGCACCAGACCAGCAGAGGAAAAACTGTTTTTT.

The chain uses TRBV6-1 and TRBJ2-7, with D perhaps matching TRBD1 (6 bases). The germline V and J ends were trimmed by 7 bases and 3 bases, with 16 bases remaining between them. The V gene's germline CDR1 is MNHNS and CDR2 SASEGT. CDR3 length: 14 residues. The CDR3 bases are TGTGCCAGCAATCCCTCACAGGGTTTCTACGAGCAGTACTTC. Its protein product is CASNPSQGFYEQYF.

This clone was seen a few times. This chain joins TRBV20-1 and TRBJ1-2, with D uncertain. The V and J ends lost 0 bases and 7 bases respectively, with 6 bases between them. The germline V gene encodes CDR1 DFQATT and CDR2 SNEGSKA (reference sequence). The CDR3 is 11 amino acids. CDR3 bases: TGCAGTGCTAGAGATAATAGTGGCTACACCTTC. It is translated as CSARDNSGYTF.

The CDR3 DNA is TGTGCAAGTCGCCCCAACCTCCGACCCTCTGGAAACACCATATATTTT. Protein product: CASRPNLRPSGNTIYF. V and J are TRBV12-2 and TRBJ1-3. TRBV12-2 is deemed a pseudogene. This CDR3 spans 16 amino acids.